The 7 T cell receptor beta chains listed next were all sequenced from one sample in a study of regulatory T cells in long-lasting Graves disease. Arm-PCR of CDR3 regions and iRepertoire HTBI primers were the basis on which TCR beta libraries were built. TCRdb re-called the multiplex PCR reads through MiXCR, storing one row per CDR3 protein. The table has about 470,000 distinct CDR3 sequences, about 17% seen once. Noted time point: newly diagnosed GD, antithyroid drugs for less than 3 months. TCR sequences were obtained from RNA taken from PBMCs. The same data also contributed to another study, on T cells in Graves' hyperthyroidism and ophthalmopathy.

The material was peripheral blood mononuclear cells (PBMCs), obtained at new diagnosis, from a patient treated with antithyroid drugs. The source is a man aged 35-49 years with Graves disease.

This clonotype was recorded at least ten times. This chain links TRBV2 with TRBJ2-4; D is possibly TRBD1 (7 bases). Trimming took off 7 bases at V and 6 bases at J, with 13 bases between the two ends. The CDR3 loop spans 13 amino acids. Germline CDR1 and CDR2: SNHLY and FYNNEI. The CDR3, as DNA: TGTGCCAGCACACAGGGGCGGGGAAACATTCAGTACTTC. This codes for CASTQGRGNIQYF.

The sample holds many counts of this clonotype. The V gene is TRBV28, the J gene TRBJ2-7, with 12 nucleotides matching TRBD1. The ends lost 7 bases at V and 12 bases at J; junction bases unmatched: 16. The CDR3 runs to 15 residues. Germline V CDR1 and CDR2: MDHEN, SYDVKM. CDR3 nucleotide sequence: TGTGCCAGCATACCTGCTGGGACAGGGGGCGAGAAAGGGTACTTC. This sequence encodes CASIPAGTGGEKGYF.

About this clonotype: This may arise from a read error, as a much more abundant clone is one base away. The V gene is TRBV2, the J gene TRBJ2-3; TRBD1 or TRBD2 may be the D gene (6 bases each). The CDR3 spans 14 residues. The germline gives CDR1 SNHLY, CDR2 FYNNEI. CDR3 DNA sequence: TGTGCCAGCAGTACGGGGGCAAGCATAGATACGCAGTATTTT. Translating it yields CASSTGASIDTQYF. The variable domain in full, with the rest retrieved from reference TRBV2 and TRBJ2-3, is EPEVTQTPSHQVTQMGQEVILRCVPISNHLYFYWYRQILGQKVEFLVSFYNNEISEKSEIFDDQFSVERPDGSNFTLKIRSTKLEDSAMYFCASSTGASIDTQYFGPGTRLTVL.

This clonotype was counted at least ten times. This chain links TRBV6-1 with TRBJ2-7; the match to TRBD1 covers 9 bases. The V gene end was trimmed by 2 bases and the J gene end by 1 base; junction bases not matched to a gene: 3. Germline CDR1 MNHNS, CDR2 SASEGT. The CDR3 has 15 residues. The CDR3 here is CASSEWGQGSYEQYF. In DNA form, the CDR3 reads TGTGCCAGCAGTGAATGGGGACAGGGTTCCTACGAGCAGTACTTC.

This clonotype was picked up many times. V usage is TRBV5-1 and J usage is TRBJ1-1; TRBD1 agrees at 10 bases. Germline CDR1 reads SGHRS; CDR2 reads YFSETQ. V lost 4 bases, J lost 7 bases, and 7 bases stayed unmatched. The CDR3 runs 14 residues. The CDR3 sequence is CASSRDRGGIEAFF. CDR3 nucleotide sequence: TGCGCCAGCAGCCGGGACAGGGGTGGGATTGAAGCTTTCTTT.

Many counts were recorded for this clonotype. The V call is TRBV10-2, the J call TRBJ2-7; 9 positions agree with TRBD2. Germline lookup yields CDR1 WSHSY and CDR2 SAAADI. V was pared by 6 bases and J by 1 base, with 7 bases of the junction left unmatched. There are 15 residues in the CDR3. This CDR3 is CASRDSGSPSYEQYF. Here the CDR3 DNA reads TGCGCCAGCAGGGATAGCGGGAGTCCGTCCTACGAGCAGTACTTC.

V is TRBV12-3 or TRBV12-4 and J is TRBJ2-1, with TRBD2 matching over 8 bases. V lost 3 bases, J lost 0 bases, and 10 bases stayed unmatched. The CDR3 runs 18 residues. The CDR3 reads CASSFGSSGRSSYNEQFF. In DNA, the CDR3 is TGTGCCAGCAGTTTTGGATCTAGCGGGCGGAGCTCCTACAATGAGCAGTTCTTC.